Listed below are T cell receptor beta chains from one sample, sequenced in a study of somatic mutations in cytotoxic T cells in rheumatoid arthritis. Generated by immunoSEQ multiplex PCR, the TCRdb table keeps only in-frame clones and is missing some. The table records about 25,000 clones, about 81% of them present only once. What was sequenced was CD8+ T cells sorted from blood. The receptors were gathered from a man between 50 and 59 years old in good health. Both conserved end residues are trimmed from each CDR3.

j_gene	v_gene	CDR3aa
NA	TRBV28	ASSVTGTGGEQY
TRBJ2-7	TRBV27	ASSLRGTYSYEQY
TRBJ2-2	TRBV6-1	ASSDRGRRDLVGELF
TRBJ2-7	TRBV6-1	ASSDPNGGRGEQY
TRBJ2-1	TRBV16	ASSHPSTGSYNEQF
TRBJ2-7	TRBV10-3	AIGDNYEQY
TRBJ2-7	TRBV30	AWSVQDRGSEQY
TRBJ2-2	TRBV4-1	ASSQTGTGTGELF
TRBJ1-1	TRBV7-9	ASSSLGADTNTEAF
TRBJ2-5	TRBV7-9	ASSHDSRRETQY
TRBJ2-5	TRBV5-6	ASSRSQETQY
TRBJ2-3	TRBV7-9	ASSFPSGVVTDTQY
TRBJ1-1	TRBV29-1	SVVGTRGEAF
TRBJ2-7	TRBV6-1	ASGPGTGGGHEQY
TRBJ1-3	TRBV6-1	ASRGLSGNTIY
TRBJ1-4	TRBV27	ASSFGRGINEKLF
TRBJ1-1	TRBV9	ASSVGTGTNTEAF
TRBJ2-3	TRBV4-1	ASSQQDTDTQY
TRBJ1-1	TRBV19	ASSIPAYRGRNTEAF
TRBJ2-1	TRBV29-1	SVEGWDGSSYNEQF
TRBJ2-7	TRBV7-9	ASSLGIPYEQY
TRBJ1-1	TRBV27	ASSFCLGYTMNTEAF
TRBJ2-7	TRBV25-1	ASSERTSGTYEQY
TRBJ1-1	TRBV2	ASSEVEGLGTEAF
TRBJ2-1	TRBV27	ASSFHAGSSYNEQF
TRBJ2-7	TRBV9	ASSAKGAGVPLYEQY
TRBJ2-3	TRBV11-1	ASSFPRGDTQY
TRBJ1-5	TRBV27	ASSIRAYNQPQH
TRBJ2-7	TRBV11-2	ASSLGPGVGYEQY
TRBJ2-7	TRBV2	ASRRGSYEQY
TRBJ2-1	TRBV10-3	AISESRASGRARRYNEQF
TRBJ1-2	TRBV11-2	ASSPGTVYGYT
TRBJ2-1	TRBV11-3	ASSLGGGSDGEQF
TRBJ2-7	TRBV6-1	ASSEAPRDRAYEQY
TRBJ1-1	TRBV9	ASSVRSGGAYTEAF
TRBJ2-2	TRBV7-9	ASSLVQGYTGELF
TRBJ2-6	TRBV27	ATSPLAAAGANVLT
TRBJ1-1	TRBV6-5	ASRSGRGTEAF
TRBJ2-7	TRBV4-1	ASSQVGTRLYEQY
TRBJ2-1	TRBV7-9	ASSSRDRGANEQF
TRBJ1-5	TRBV6-4	ATKGEGVDNQPQH